The 23 T cell receptor beta chains presented below share a single source sample, sequenced in a study of shared clonotypes between healthy human individuals. Assay used: immunoSEQ multiplex PCR; TCRdb lists only in-frame clones, some missing. The sample has millions of clones, about 95% seen once. CD45RO-negative, CCR7-selected cells formed the naive CD8 fraction, which excluded terminally differentiated effector memory CD45RA+ cells. The material sequenced was naive CD8+ T cells sorted from blood. The origin of the receptors is a man aged 18 to 29 in good health.

The V call is TRBV19, the J call TRBJ2-7; TRBD2 aligns across 10 bases. CDR1 and CDR2 (germline): LNHDA, SQIVND (reference sequence). The V segment lost 5 bases and the J segment 0 bases; nucleotides outside the gene matches: 16. The CDR3 is 19 residues long. CDR3: CASSPGLAEVEFRSYEQYF. DNA of the CDR3: TGTGCCAGTAGTCCCGGACTAGCGGAAGTAGAGTTCCGCTCCTACGAGCAGTACTTC.

The V call is TRBV6-5, the J call TRBJ2-5; 13 bases line up with TRBD2. Germline loops: CDR1 MNHEY, CDR2 SVGAGI. V was pared by 4 bases and J by 5 bases, with 7 bases of the junction left unmatched. This CDR3 region has 16 residues. As DNA, the CDR3 is TGTGCCAGCAGTTCCCCGGGACTAGCGGGACACGAGACCCAGTACTTC. Its protein is CASSSPGLAGHETQYF.

This chain uses TRBV5-4 with TRBJ2-3; TRBD2 is a possible D gene (6 bases). This CDR3 is built from 15 residues. Germline V gives CDR1 SGHNT, CDR2 YYREEE (reference sequence). With 4 bases removed from V and 0 bases from J, the gap between germline ends came to 12 bases. The CDR3 nucleotides are TGTGCCAGCAGCGCGTCCGGGGGTAGCACAGATACGCAGTATTTT. Its protein is CASSASGGSTDTQYF. The complete variable domain, with remaining parts taken from reference TRBV5-4 and TRBJ2-3, reads ETGVTQSPTHLIKTRGQQVTLRCSSQSGHNTVSWYQQALGQGPQFIFQYYREEENGRGNFPPRFSGLQFPNYSSELNVNALELDDSALYLCASSASGGSTDTQYFGPGTRLTVL.

This chain connects TRBV4-1 to TRBJ2-6; weak D call: TRBD1 (6 bases). CDR1 and CDR2 (germline): MGHRA, YSYEKL. This CDR3 is built from 18 residues. Trimming cost V 3 bases and J 1 base, with 16 bases left between them. CDR3 DNA sequence: TGCGCCAGCAGCCAGCGGACAGCCCTCGTTTCTGGGGCCAACGTCCTGACTTTC. Its translation: CASSQRTALVSGANVLTF.

The chain carries TRBV27 and TRBJ2-2; 8 bases align to TRBD1. After removal of 5 bases from V and 5 bases from J, the junction contained 10 bases not matched to a gene. CDR3 length: 16 amino acids. CDR1 is MNHEY and CDR2 is SMNVEV in the germline V gene (reference sequence). The CDR3 DNA reads TGTGCCAGCAGTGTGGATGCAGGGGGCACGACCGGGGAGCTGTTTTTT. Residues: CASSVDAGGTTGELFF.

On this clone itself: Additional DNA sequences in this sample encode the identical CDR3. The chain recombines TRBV4-3 with TRBJ1-1; a weak D match, TRBD1 (5 bases). Trimming pared 1 base from V and 0 bases from J, leaving 6 bases between. The germline gives CDR1 LGHNA, CDR2 YSLEER. There are 14 residues in the CDR3. The DNA for the CDR3 is TGCGCCAGCAGCCAAGGACAGTTGAACACTGAAGCTTTCTTT. It yields the protein CASSQGQLNTEAFF.

The genes are TRBV7-9 and TRBJ1-1; D is undetermined. The CDR3 has 13 amino acids. The germline V gene encodes CDR1 SEHNR and CDR2 FQNEAQ (reference sequence). V lost 7 bases and J 2 bases, leaving 11 bases between the germline ends. As DNA, the CDR3 is TGTGCCAGCATCTCGACACCAAACACTGAAGCTTTCTTT. The encoded protein is CASISTPNTEAFF.

This clone is a singleton in its sample. The CDR3 region is CASSLGRRPSGQETQYF. CDR3 nucleotide sequence: TGTGCCAGCAGCTTAGGGCGTCGTCCTAGCGGACAAGAGACCCAGTACTTC. The V gene is TRBV13, the J gene TRBJ2-5; TRBD2 matches at 7 bases. The germline gives CDR1 PRHDT, CDR2 FYEKMQ (reference sequence). The CDR3 is 17 amino acids. Trimming took 0 bases from V and 2 from J; bases not matched to a gene: 9.

The V call is TRBV27, the J call TRBJ1-2; 8 bases align to TRBD1. V gave up 5 bases and J gave up 8 bases; unmatched junction bases: 13. The germline V gene has CDR1 MNHEY and CDR2 SMNVEV (reference sequence). CDR3 size: 15 residues. The CDR3 nucleotides read TGTGCCAGCAGTATACAAGGACAGGGAACGTCGGGCTACACCTTC. It is translated as CASSIQGQGTSGYTF.

J is TRBJ2-1 and V is TRBV6-1, with 14 bases identical to TRBD2. The CDR3 consists of 16 residues. With V trimmed by 3 bases and J by 4 bases, 2 bases remained unmatched. From germline, CDR1 is MNHNS and CDR2 SASEGT. CDR3 DNA sequence: TGTGCCAGCAGTGAGGGACTAGCGGGGGTATACAATGAGCAGTTCTTC. As protein: CASSEGLAGVYNEQFF.

This chain uses TRBV13 with TRBJ2-7, with TRBD2 matching over 8 bases. V dropped 3 bases and J dropped 5; count of bases not matched to a gene: 6. Germline CDR1 and CDR2: PRHDT and FYEKMQ (reference sequence). The CDR3 is 14 amino acids. CDR3 DNA sequence: TGTGCCAGCAGCTTTTATGAGACTAGCGACGAGCAGTACTTC. Its translation is CASSFYETSDEQYF.

About this clone: Other DNA sequences in the sample encode the same CDR3. The CDR3, as DNA: TGCGCCAGCAGCTTGGCCGGTCAGGGCTACGAGCAGTACTTC. It yields the protein CASSLAGQGYEQYF. V and J are TRBV5-1 and TRBJ2-7; perhaps TRBD1 as D (5 bases). Per the germline V gene, CDR1 is SGHRS and CDR2 is YFSETQ. There are 14 residues in the CDR3. V gave up 0 bases and J gave up 3 bases, with 10 bases separating them.

Remarks on this clone: This same CDR3 is encoded by further DNA sequences in the sample. The chain joins TRBV13 to TRBJ2-2, with TRBD2 identical over 8 bases. The CDR3 covers 16 residues. J was trimmed by 5 bases and V by 0 bases; bases with no gene match: 5. Germline V gene sequence: CDR1 PRHDT, CDR2 FYEKMQ (reference sequence). The CDR3 nucleotides are TGTGCCAGCAGCTTAGGCCTCGCGGGAGGAACCGGGGAGCTGTTTTTT. This translates into CASSLGLAGGTGELFF.

The chain combines TRBV13 with TRBJ2-5; D uncertain. Trimming pared 0 bases from V and 0 bases from J, leaving 8 bases between. From germline, CDR1 is PRHDT and CDR2 FYEKMQ (reference sequence). The CDR3 covers 15 residues. This CDR3 is CASSLGDPNQETQYF. DNA for the CDR3: TGTGCCAGCAGCTTAGGCGACCCCAACCAAGAGACCCAGTACTTC.

This chain connects TRBV6-1 to TRBJ2-3; 10 positions agree with TRBD1. The germline gives CDR1 MNHNS, CDR2 SASEGT. Losses at the gene ends were 7 bases for V and 5 bases for J; bases not matched to a gene: 6. The CDR3 loop spans 14 amino acids. The CDR3 loop is CASMGQGFLDTQYF. In DNA, the CDR3 is TGTGCCAGCATGGGACAGGGGTTTTTAGATACGCAGTATTTT.

This chain uses TRBV28 with TRBJ1-5, with a weak D call TRBD1 (6 bases). The germline V gene has CDR1 MDHEN and CDR2 SYDVKM. The CDR3 spans 16 residues. V was clipped by 4 bases and J by 2 bases, with 15 bases between them. CDR3 in DNA: TGTGCCAGCAGTTCCACAGGGATAAGTGGCAATCAGCCCCAGCATTTT. Encoded protein: CASSSTGISGNQPQHF.

The chain links TRBV6-5 to TRBJ1-1, with TRBD1 matching over 7 bases. Germline assignment: CDR1 MNHEY and CDR2 SVGAGI. With V trimmed by 5 bases and J by 6 bases, 6 bases remained unmatched. CDR3 size: 13 residues. CDR3 coding DNA: TGTGCCAGCAGTGACAGGGTTCAACCTGAAGCTTTCTTT. Its translation is CASSDRVQPEAFF.

The chain is built from TRBV7-9 and TRBJ1-6; D uncertain. Trimming pared 6 bases from V and 10 bases from J, leaving 16 bases between. The CDR3 has 14 residues. Germline CDR1 and CDR2: SEHNR and FQNEAQ (reference sequence). The CDR3 DNA reads as TGTGCCAGCAGTCCCGTGATAGGAGGATCACCCCTCCACTTT. Its translation: CASSPVIGGSPLHF.

The chain carries TRBV11-2 and TRBJ1-6, with D maybe TRBD1 (5 bases). The CDR3 runs to 15 residues. Germline loops: CDR1 SGHAT, CDR2 FQNNGV. The V gene lost 3 bases and the J gene lost 0 bases, with 6 bases spanning the gap. CDR3 loop: CASSFDSSYNSPLHF. CDR3 bases: TGTGCCAGCAGCTTCGACAGCTCCTATAATTCACCCCTCCACTTT. The complete variable domain, with remaining parts taken from reference TRBV11-2 and TRBJ1-6, reads EAGVAQSPRYKIIEKRQSVAFWCNPISGHATLYWYQQILGQGPKLLIQFQNNGVVDDSQLPKDRFSAERLKGVDSTLKIQPAKLEDSAVYLCASSFDSSYNSPLHFGNGTRLTVT.

CDR3 residues: CASSRSGTGSYEQYF. The CDR3 DNA sequence: TGTGCCAGCAGTCGGTCCGGGACAGGGTCCTACGAGCAGTACTTC. This chain joins TRBV11-2 and TRBJ2-7; 9 nucleotides align to TRBD1. Germline V gene sequence: CDR1 SGHAT, CDR2 FQNNGV. The V segment lost 6 bases and the J segment 1 base; nucleotides outside the gene matches: 7. The CDR3 length is 15 residues.

The chain couples TRBV12-5 to TRBJ1-1; no clear D gene. The CDR3 length is 12 residues. In germline, CDR1 is LGHNT, CDR2 FRNRAP. The CDR3 region has the DNA TGTGCAAGGCCCTGGGGGAACACTGAAGCTTTCTTT. Protein sequence: CARPWGNTEAFF.

This CDR3 is CASSLWDGSDTQYF. The CDR3, as DNA: TGTGCCAGCAGCTTGTGGGACGGGTCGGATACGCAGTATTTT. The chain is built from TRBV9 and TRBJ2-3; tentatively, D is TRBD1 or TRBD2 (5 bases each). This CDR3 has 14 amino acids. Germline V gene data show CDR1 as SGDLS and CDR2 as YYNGEE. Trimming stripped 4 bases from V and 6 bases from J, with 15 bases between.

About this clone itself: Other nucleotide sequences from this sample produce the same CDR3. The chain couples TRBV5-6 to TRBJ1-6; D is perhaps TRBD1 (6 bases). This CDR3 is built from 13 residues. Germline CDR1 is SGHDT and CDR2 is YYEEEE. Deletions cut 0 bases from V and 10 bases from J, with 8 bases between. The CDR3 is CASSLGGGSPLHF. CDR3 DNA sequence: TGTGCCAGCAGCTTGGGTGGGGGCTCACCCCTCCACTTT.